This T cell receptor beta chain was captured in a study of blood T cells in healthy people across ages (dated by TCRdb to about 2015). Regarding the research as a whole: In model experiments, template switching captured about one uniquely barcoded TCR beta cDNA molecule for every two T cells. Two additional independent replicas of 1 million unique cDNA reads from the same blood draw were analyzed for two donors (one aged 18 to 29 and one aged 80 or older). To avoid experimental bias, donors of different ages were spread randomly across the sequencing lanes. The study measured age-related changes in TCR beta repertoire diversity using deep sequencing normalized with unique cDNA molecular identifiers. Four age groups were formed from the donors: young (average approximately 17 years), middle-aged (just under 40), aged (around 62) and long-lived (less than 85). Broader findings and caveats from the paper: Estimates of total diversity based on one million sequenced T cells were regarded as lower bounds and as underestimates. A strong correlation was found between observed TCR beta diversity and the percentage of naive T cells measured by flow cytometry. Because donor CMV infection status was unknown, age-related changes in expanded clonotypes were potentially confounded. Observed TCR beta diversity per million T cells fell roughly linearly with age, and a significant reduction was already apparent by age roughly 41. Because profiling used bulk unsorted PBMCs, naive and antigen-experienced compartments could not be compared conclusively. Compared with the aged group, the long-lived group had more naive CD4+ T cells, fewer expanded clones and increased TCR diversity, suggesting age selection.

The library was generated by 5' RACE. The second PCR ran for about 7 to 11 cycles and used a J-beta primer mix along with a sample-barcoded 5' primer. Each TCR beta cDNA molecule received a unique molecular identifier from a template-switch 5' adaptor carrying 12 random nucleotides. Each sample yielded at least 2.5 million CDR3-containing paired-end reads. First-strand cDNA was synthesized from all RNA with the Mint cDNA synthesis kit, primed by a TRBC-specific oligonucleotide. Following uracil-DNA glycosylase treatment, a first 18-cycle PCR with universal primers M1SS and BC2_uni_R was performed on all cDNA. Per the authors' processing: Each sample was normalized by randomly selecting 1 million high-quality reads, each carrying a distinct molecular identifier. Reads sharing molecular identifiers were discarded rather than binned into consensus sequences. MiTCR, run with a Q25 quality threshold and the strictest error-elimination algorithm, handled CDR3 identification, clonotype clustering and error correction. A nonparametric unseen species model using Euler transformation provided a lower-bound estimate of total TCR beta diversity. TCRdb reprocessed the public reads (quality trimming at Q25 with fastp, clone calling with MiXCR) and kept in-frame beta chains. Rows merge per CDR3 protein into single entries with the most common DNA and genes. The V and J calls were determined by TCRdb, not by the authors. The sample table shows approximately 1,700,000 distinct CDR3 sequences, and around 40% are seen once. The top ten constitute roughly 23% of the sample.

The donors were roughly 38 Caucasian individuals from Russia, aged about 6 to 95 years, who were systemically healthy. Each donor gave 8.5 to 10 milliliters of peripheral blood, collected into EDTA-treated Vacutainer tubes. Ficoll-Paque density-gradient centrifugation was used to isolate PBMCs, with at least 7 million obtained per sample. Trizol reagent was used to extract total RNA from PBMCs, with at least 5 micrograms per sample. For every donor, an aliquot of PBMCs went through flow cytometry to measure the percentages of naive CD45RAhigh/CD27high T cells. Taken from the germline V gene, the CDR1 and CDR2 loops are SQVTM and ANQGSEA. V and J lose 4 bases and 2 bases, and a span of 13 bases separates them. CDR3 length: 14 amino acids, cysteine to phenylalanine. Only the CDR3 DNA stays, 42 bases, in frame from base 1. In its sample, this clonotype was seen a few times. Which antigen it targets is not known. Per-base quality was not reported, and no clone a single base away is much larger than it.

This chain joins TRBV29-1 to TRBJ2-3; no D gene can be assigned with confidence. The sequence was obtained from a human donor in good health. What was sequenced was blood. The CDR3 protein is CSVAEASYTDTQYF. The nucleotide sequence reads TGCAGCGTTGCGGAAGCCTCCTACACAGATACGCAGTATTTT.